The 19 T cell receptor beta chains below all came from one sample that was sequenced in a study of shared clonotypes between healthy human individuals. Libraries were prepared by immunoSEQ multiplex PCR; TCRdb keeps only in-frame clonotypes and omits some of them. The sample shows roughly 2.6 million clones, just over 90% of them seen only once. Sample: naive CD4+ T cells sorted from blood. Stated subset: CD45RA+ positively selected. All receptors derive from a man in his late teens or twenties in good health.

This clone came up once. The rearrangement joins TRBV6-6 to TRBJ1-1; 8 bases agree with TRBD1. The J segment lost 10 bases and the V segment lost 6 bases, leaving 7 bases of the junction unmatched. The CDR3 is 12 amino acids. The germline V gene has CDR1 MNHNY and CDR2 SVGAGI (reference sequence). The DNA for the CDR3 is TGTGCCAGCAGCAGAACGGGACAGGTAGCTTTCTTT. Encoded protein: CASSRTGQVAFF.

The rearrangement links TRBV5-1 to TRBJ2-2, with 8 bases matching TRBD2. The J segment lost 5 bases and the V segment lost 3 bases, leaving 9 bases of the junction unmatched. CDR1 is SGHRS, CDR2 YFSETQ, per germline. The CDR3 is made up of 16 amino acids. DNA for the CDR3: TGCGCCAGCAGCTCCCTTGTGCGGGAGGCTACCGGGGAGCTGTTTTTT. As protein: CASSSLVREATGELFF.

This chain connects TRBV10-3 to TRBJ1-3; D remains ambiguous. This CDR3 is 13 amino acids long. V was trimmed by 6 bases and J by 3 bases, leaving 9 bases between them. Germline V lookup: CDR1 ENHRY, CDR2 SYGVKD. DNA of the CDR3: TGTGCCATCAGGAGGGCGGTTGGAAACACCATATATTTT. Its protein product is CAIRRAVGNTIYF.

CDR3 in amino acids: CASSSRGDWGQVRSEAFF. CDR3 DNA sequence: TGTGCCAGCAGCTCTAGAGGGGATTGGGGACAGGTCAGGTCCGAAGCTTTCTTT. This sequence joins TRBV7-2 and TRBJ1-1; TRBD1 matches 8 bases. From germline, CDR1 is SGHTA and CDR2 FQGNSA. Losses at the gene ends were 4 bases for V and 8 bases for J; bases not matched to a gene: 21. This CDR3 spans 18 amino acids.

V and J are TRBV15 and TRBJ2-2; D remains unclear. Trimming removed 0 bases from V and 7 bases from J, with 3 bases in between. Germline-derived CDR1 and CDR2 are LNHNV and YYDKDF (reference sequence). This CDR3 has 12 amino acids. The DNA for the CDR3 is TGTGCCACCAGCAGAGAGTACGGGGAGCTGTTTTTT. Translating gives CATSREYGELFF. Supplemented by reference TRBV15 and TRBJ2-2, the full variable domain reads DAMVIQNPRYQVTQFGKPVTLSCSQTLNHNVMYWYQQKSSQAPKLLFHYYDKDFNNEADTPDNFQSRRPNTSFCFLDIRSPGLGDTAMYLCATSREYGELFFGEGSRLTVL.

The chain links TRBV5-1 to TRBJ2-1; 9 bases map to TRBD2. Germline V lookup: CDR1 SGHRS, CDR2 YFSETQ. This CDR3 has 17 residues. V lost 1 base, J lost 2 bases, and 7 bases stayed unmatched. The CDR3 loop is CASSLTSGSSPYNEQFF. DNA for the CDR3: TGCGCCAGCAGCTTGACTAGCGGGTCGTCTCCCTACAATGAGCAGTTCTTC.

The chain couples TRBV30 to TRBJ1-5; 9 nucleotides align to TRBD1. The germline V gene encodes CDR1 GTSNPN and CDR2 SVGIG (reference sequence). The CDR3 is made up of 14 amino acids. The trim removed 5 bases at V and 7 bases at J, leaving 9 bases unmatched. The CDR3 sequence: CAWATGGVLQPQHF. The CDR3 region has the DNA TGTGCCTGGGCGACAGGGGGTGTTTTACAGCCCCAGCATTTT.

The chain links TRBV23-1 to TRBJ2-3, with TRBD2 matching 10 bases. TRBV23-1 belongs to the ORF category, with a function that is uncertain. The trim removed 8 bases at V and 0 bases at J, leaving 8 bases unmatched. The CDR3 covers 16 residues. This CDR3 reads CASVVGLASSTDTQYF. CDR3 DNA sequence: TGCGCCAGCGTCGTGGGACTAGCGTCTAGCACAGATACGCAGTATTTT.

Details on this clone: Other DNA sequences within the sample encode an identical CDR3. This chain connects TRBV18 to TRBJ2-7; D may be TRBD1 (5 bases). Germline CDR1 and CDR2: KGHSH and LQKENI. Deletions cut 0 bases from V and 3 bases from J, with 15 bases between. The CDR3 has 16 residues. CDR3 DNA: TGTGCCAGCTCACCACCCTCAGGGCAAGAGTTCTACGAGCAGTACTTC. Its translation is CASSPPSGQEFYEQYF.

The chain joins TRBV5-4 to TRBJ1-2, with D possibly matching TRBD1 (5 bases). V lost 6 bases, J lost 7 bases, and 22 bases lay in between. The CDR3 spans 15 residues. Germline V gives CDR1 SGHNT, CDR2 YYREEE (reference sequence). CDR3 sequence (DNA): TGTGCCAGCAACCTAAACCAGGGCGGGGAAGGTGGCTACACCTTC. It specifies CASNLNQGGEGGYTF. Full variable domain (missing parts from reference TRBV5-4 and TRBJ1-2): ETGVTQSPTHLIKTRGQQVTLRCSSQSGHNTVSWYQQALGQGPQFIFQYYREEENGRGNFPPRFSGLQFPNYSSELNVNALELDDSALYLCASNLNQGGEGGYTFGSGTRLTVV.

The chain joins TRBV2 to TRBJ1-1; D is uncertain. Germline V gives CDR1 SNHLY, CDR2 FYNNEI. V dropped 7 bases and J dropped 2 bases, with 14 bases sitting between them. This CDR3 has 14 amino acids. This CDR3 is CASNRQLINTEAFF. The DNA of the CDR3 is TGTGCCAGCAATAGGCAGCTTATAAACACTGAAGCTTTCTTT.

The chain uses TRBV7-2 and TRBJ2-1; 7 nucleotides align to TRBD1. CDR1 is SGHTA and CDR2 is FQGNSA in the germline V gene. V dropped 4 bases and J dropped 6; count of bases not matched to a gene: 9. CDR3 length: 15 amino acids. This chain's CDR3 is CASSSYQTGPNEQFF. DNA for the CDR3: TGTGCCAGCAGCTCCTACCAGACAGGGCCCAATGAGCAGTTCTTC. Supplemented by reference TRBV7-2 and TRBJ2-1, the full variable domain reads GAGVSQSPSNKVTEKGKDVELRCDPISGHTALYWYRQSLGQGLEFLIYFQGNSAPDKSGLPSDRFSAERTGGSVSTLTIQRTQQEDSAVYLCASSSYQTGPNEQFFGPGTRLTVL.

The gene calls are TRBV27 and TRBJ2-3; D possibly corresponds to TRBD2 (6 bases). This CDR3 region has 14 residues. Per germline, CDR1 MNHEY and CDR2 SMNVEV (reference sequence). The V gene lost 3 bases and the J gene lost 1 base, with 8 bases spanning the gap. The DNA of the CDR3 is TGTGCCAGCAGTTTCACGGGGGGCACAGATACGCAGTATTTT. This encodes CASSFTGGTDTQYF.

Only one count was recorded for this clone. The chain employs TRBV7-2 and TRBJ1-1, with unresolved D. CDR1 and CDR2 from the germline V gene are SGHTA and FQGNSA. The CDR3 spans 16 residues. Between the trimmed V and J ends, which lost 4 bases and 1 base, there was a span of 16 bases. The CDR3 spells CASSSALGRTNTEAFF. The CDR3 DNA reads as TGTGCCAGCAGCTCCGCACTAGGACGGACGAACACTGAAGCTTTCTTT.

CDR3 nucleotide sequence: TGCAGCGTTGATCGGGGATCCGAGCAGTACTTC. Its protein is CSVDRGSEQYF. The rearrangement links TRBV29-1 to TRBJ2-7; weak D call: TRBD2 (5 bases). Trimming cost V 3 bases and J 6 bases, with 9 bases left between them. The CDR3 length is 11 residues. Germline assignment: CDR1 SQVTM and CDR2 ANQGSEA.

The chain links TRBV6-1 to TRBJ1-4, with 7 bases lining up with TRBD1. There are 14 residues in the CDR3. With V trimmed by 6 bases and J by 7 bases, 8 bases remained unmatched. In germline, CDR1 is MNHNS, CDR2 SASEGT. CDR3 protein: CASSRQGNGEKLFF. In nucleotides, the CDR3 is TGTGCCAGCAGCAGACAGGGCAATGGTGAAAAACTGTTTTTT.

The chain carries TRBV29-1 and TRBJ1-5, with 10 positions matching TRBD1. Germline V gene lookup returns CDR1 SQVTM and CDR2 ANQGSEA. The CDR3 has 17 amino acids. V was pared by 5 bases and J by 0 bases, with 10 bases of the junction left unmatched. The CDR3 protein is CSVQGTGETYSNQPQHF. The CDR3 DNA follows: TGCAGCGTTCAAGGGACAGGGGAGACCTATAGCAATCAGCCCCAGCATTTT.

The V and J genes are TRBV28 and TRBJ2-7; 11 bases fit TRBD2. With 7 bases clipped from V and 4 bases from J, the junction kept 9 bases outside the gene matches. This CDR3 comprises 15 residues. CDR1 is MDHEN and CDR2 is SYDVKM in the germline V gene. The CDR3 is CASIGLAGGLYEQYF. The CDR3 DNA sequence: TGTGCCAGCATAGGGCTAGCGGGGGGTCTGTACGAGCAGTACTTC.

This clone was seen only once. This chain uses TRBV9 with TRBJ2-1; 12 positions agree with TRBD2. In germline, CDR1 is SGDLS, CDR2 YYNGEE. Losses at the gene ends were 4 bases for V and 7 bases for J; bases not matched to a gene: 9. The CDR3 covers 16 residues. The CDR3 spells CASSPHPGLAGNEQFF. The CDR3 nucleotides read TGTGCCAGCAGCCCTCACCCGGGACTAGCGGGTAATGAGCAGTTCTTC.